This paragraph reports one T cell receptor beta chain. Its specificity is not known. CD8+ and CD4+ T cells taken from blood had their TCR beta sequenced. In contrast to the negatively isolated CD8+ and CD4+ T cells, TEMRA cells were FACS-enriched. This record belongs to a study of CD8 T cells in Susac syndrome. Study-level points and caveats: Susac syndrome CD4+ T cell repertoires showed no clonal expansion.

The CDR3 contains 15 residues. Germline V CDR1 and CDR2: SQVTM, ANQGSEA. Trimming removed 2 bases from V and 4 bases from J, with 15 bases in between. With random hexamers, reverse transcription was performed on roughly 0.45 to 1 ug of RNA. TCRdb reprocessed the immunoSEQ multiplex PCR reads via MiXCR and lists one record per CDR3 protein. This sample carries roughly 190,000 distinct CDR3 sequences, approximately 95% of them seen once, and the ten largest clones take 0.098%. This sequence joins TRBV29-1 and TRBJ2-1; D call uncertain. The sequenced sample consisted of CD4+ T cells from PBMCs. The sequence was collected from a human donor with Susac syndrome. Here the CDR3 DNA reads TGCAGCGTTGAACAGCTAAAACGCCCATACAATGAGCAGTTCTTC. Protein: CSVEQLKRPYNEQFF.